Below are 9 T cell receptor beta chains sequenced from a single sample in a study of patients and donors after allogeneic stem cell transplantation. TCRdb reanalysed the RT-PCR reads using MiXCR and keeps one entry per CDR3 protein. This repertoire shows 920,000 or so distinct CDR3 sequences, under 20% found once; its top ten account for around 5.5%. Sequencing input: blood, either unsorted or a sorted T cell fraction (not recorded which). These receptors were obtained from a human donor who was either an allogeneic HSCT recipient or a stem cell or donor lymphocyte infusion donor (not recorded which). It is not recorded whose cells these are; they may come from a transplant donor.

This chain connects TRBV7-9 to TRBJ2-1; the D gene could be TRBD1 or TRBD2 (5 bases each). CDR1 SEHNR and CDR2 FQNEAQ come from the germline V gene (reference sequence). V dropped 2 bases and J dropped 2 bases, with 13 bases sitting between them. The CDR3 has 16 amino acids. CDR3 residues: CASSLSPGPTYNEQFF. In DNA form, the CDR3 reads TGTGCCAGCAGCTTATCCCCGGGGCCCACCTACAATGAGCAGTTCTTC.

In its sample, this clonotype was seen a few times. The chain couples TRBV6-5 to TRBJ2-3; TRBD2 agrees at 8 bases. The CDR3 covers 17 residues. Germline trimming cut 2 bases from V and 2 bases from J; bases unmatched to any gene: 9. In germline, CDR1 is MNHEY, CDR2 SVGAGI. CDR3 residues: CASSYGLGGRNTDTQYF. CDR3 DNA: TGTGCCAGCAGTTACGGGCTTGGCGGGAGGAACACAGATACGCAGTATTTT.

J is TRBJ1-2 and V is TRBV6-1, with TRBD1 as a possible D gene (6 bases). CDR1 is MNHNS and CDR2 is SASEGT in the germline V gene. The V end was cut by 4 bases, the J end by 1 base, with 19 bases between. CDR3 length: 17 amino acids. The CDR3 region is CASSGRQGLGVNYGYTF. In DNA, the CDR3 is TGTGCCAGCAGTGGACGGCAGGGGTTGGGGGTTAACTATGGCTACACCTTC.

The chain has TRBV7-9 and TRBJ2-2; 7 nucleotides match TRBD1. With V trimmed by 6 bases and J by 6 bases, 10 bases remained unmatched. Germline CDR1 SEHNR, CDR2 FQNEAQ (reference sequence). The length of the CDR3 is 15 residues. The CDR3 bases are TGTGCCAGCAGATATGACAGGGTGATGGCCGGGGAGCTGTTTTTT. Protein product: CASRYDRVMAGELFF.

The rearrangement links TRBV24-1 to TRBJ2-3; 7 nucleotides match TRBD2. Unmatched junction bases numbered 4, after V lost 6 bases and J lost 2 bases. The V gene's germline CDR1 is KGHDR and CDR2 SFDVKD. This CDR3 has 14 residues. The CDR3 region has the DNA TGTGCCACCAGTTCGGGAGGAATCACAGATACGCAGTATTTT. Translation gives CATSSGGITDTQYF.

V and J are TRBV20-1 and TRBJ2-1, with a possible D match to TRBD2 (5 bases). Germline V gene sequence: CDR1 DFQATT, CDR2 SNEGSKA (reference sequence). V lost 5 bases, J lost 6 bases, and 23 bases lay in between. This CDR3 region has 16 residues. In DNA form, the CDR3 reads TGCAGTGCTGGGTCGGGGTTCCTAGCCCTACGCAATGAGCAGTTCTTC. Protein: CSAGSGFLALRNEQFF.

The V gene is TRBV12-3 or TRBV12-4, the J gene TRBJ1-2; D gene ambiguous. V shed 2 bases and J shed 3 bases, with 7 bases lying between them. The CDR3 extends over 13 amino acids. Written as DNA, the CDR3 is TGTGCCAGCAGTTTAAGGAAAGACTATGGCTACACCTTC. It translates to CASSLRKDYGYTF.

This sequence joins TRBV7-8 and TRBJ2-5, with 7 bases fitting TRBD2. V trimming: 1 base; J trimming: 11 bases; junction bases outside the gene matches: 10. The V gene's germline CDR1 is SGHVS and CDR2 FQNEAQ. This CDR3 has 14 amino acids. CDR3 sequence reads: CASSLGGGRSLQYF. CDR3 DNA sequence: TGTGCCAGCAGCTTAGGGGGGGGGAGATCTCTACAGTACTTC.

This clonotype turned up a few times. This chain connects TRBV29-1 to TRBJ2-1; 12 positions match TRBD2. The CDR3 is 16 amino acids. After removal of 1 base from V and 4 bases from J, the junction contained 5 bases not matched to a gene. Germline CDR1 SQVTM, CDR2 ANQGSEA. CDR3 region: CSVEALAGGQYNEQFF. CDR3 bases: TGCAGCGTTGAAGCACTAGCGGGGGGTCAATACAATGAGCAGTTCTTC.